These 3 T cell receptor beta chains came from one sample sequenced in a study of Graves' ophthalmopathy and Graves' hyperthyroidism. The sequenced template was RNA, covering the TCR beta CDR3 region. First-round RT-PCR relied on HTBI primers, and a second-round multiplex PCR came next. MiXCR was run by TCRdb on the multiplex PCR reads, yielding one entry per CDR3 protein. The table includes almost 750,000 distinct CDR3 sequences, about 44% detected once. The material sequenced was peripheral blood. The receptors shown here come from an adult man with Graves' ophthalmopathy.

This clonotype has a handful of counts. The CDR3 sequence: CASSRWDSQETQYF. The CDR3 coding sequence is TGTGCCAGCAGCCGCTGGGACAGCCAAGAGACCCAGTACTTC. This chain links TRBV7-3 with TRBJ2-5; 7 nucleotides line up with TRBD1. Germline trimming cut 5 bases from V and 1 base from J; bases unmatched to any gene: 4. CDR3 size: 14 residues. Germline CDR1 and CDR2: SGHTA and FQGTGA.

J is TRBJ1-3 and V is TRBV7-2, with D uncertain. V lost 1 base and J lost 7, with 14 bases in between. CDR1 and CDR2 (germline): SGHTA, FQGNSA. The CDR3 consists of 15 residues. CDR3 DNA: TGTGCCAGCAGCTTAGAGAGGAGCTTGTGGAACACCATATATTTT. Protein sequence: CASSLERSLWNTIYF.

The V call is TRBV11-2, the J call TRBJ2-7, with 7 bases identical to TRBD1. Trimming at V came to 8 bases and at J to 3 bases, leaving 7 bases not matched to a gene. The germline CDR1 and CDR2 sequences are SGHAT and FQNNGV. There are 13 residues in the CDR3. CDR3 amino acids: CASVDRTDYEQYF. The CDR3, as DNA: TGTGCCAGCGTGGACAGGACTGACTACGAGCAGTACTTC.